This TCR beta chain was captured in a study of blood T cell repertoires in COVID-19. Overall study context: The United States, Italy and Spain provided the acute and convalescent COVID-19 samples. PBMCs, B-cell-depleted T cells, or T cells were the source of the cDNA or gDNA that made up the material.

From germline, CDR1 is SGHNT and CDR2 YYREEE (reference sequence). CDR3 length: 16 amino acids. V lost 4 bases to trimming and J lost 2 bases; unmatched junction nucleotides: 9. Profiled with immunoSEQ multiplex PCR; TCRdb holds only in-frame clones, not every one. This sample carries roughly 330,000 clones, about 83% of them seen once, and the ten largest clones take around 1.6%. Sequencing was carried out using peripheral blood. The rearrangement joins TRBV5-4 to TRBJ1-2, with 9 bases identical to TRBD1. This sequence was found in a woman aged 45 to 65 with acute or convalescent COVID-19. CDR3 region: CASSPGGGQGNYGYTF. The CDR3 DNA sequence: TGTGCCAGCAGCCCCGGTGGGGGACAGGGAAACTATGGCTACACCTTC.